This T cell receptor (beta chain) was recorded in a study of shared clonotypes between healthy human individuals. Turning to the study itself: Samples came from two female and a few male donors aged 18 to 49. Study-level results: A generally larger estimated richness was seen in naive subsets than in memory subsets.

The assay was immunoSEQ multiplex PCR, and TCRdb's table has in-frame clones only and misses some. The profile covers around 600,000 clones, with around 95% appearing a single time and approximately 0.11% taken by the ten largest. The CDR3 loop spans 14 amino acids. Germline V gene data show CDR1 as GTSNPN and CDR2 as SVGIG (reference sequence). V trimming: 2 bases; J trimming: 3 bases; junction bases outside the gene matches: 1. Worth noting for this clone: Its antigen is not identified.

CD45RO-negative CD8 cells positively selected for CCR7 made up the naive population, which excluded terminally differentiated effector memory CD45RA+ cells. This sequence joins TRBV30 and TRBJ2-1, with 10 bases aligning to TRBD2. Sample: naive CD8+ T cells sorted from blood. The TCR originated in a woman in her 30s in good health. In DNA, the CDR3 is TGTGCCTGGAGTTTAGCGGGAGGCTACAATGAGCAGTTCTTC. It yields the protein CAWSLAGGYNEQFF.